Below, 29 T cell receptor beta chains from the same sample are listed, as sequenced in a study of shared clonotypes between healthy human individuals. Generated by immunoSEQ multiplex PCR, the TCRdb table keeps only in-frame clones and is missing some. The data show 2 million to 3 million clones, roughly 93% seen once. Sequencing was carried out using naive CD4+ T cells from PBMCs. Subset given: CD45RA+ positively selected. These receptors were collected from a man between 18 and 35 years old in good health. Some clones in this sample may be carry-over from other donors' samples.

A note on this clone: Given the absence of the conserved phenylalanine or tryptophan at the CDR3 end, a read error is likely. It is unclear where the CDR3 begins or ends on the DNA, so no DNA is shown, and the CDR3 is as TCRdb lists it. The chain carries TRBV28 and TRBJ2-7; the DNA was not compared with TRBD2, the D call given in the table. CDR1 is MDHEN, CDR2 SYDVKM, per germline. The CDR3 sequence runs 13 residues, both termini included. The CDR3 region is CASSYNGGAGRVL.

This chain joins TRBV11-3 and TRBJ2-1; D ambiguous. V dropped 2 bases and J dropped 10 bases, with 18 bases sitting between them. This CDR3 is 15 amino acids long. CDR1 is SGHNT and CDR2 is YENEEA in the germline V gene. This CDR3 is CASSLKGPVHGEQFF. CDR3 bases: TGTGCCAGCAGCTTAAAGGGTCCCGTACATGGCGAGCAGTTCTTC.

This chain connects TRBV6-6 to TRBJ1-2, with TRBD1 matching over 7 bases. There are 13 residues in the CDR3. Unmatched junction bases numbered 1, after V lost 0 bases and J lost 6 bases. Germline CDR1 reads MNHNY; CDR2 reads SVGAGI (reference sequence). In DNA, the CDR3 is TGTGCCAGCAGTTACTCGGGACAGAATGGCTACACCTTC. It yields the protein CASSYSGQNGYTF.

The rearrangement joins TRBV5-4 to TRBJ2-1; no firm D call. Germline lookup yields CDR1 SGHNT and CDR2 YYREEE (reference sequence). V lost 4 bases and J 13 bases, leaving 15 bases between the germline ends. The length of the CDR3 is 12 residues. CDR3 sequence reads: CASSPYTDPQFF. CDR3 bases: TGTGCCAGCAGCCCTTACACGGATCCCCAGTTCTTC.

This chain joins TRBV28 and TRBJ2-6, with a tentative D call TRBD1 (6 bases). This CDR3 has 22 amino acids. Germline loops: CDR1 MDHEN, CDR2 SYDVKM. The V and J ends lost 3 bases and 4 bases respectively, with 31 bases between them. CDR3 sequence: CASSFRGARRTASMDGANVLTF. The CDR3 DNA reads TGTGCCAGCAGTTTTCGGGGCGCGCGACGGACAGCATCCATGGACGGGGCCAACGTCCTGACTTTC. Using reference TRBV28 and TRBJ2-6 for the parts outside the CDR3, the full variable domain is DVKVTQSSRYLVKRTGEKVFLECVQDMDHENMFWYRQDPGLGLRLIYFSYDVKMKEKGDIPEGYSVSREKKERFSLILESASTNQTSMYLCASSFRGARRTASMDGANVLTFGAGSRLTVL.

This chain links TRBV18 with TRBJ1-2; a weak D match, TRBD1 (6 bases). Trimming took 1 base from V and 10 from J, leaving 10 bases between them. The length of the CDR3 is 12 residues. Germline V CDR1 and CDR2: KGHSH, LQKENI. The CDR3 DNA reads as TGTGCCAGCTCACCACGAGGGGGAATCTACACCTTC. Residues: CASSPRGGIYTF.

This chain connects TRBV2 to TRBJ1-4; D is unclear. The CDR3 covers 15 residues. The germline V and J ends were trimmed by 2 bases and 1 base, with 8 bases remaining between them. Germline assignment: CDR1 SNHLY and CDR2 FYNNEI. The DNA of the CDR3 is TGTGCCAGCAGTGAAAGGGAGGTAACTAATGAAAAACTGTTTTTT. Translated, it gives CASSEREVTNEKLFF.

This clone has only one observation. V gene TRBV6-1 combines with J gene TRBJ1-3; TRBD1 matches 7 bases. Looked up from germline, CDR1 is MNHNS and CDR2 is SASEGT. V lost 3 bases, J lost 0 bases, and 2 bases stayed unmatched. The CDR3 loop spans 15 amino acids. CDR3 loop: CASSETGNSGNTIYF. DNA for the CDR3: TGTGCCAGCAGTGAGACAGGGAACTCTGGAAACACCATATATTTT.

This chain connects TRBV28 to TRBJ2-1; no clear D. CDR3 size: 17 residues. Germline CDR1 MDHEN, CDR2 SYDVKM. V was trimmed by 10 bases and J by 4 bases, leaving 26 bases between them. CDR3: CATSSQVGFRTYNEQFF. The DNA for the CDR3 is TGTGCCACCTCCTCTCAGGTGGGCTTTAGAACTTACAATGAGCAGTTCTTC.

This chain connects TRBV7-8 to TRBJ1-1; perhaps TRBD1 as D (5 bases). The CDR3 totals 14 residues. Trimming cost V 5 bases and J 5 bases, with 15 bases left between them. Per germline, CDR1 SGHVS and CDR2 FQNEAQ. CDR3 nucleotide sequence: TGTGCCAGCAGCCCCCGGGGGGTAGGAACTGAAGCTTTCTTT. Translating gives CASSPRGVGTEAFF.

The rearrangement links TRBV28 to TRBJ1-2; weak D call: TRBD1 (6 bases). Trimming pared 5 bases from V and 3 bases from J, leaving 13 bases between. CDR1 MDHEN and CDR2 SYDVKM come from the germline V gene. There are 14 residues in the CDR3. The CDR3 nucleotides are TGTGCCAGCAGTCCACAGGGAGGGGACTATGGCTACACCTTC. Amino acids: CASSPQGGDYGYTF.

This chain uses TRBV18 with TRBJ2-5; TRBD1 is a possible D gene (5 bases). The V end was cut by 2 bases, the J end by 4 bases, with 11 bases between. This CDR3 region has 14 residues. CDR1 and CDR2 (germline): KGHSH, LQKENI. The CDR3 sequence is CASSPIRVTETQYF. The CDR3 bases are TGTGCCAGCTCACCAATCAGGGTTACAGAGACCCAGTACTTC.

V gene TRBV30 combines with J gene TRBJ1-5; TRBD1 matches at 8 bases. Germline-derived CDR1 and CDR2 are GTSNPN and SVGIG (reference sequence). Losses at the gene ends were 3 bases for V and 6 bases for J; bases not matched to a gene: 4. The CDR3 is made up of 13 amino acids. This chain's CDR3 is CAWSRGLLQPQHF. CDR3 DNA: TGTGCCTGGAGCAGGGGGCTGCTTCAGCCCCAGCATTTT. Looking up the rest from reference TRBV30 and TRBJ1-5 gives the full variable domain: SQTIHQWPATLVQPVGSPLSLECTVEGTSNPNLYWYRQAAGRGLQLLFYSVGIGQISSEVPQNLSASRPQDRQFILSSKKLLLSDSGFYLCAWSRGLLQPQHFGDGTRLSIL.

The CDR3 region is CASSMGPGLRTYEQYF. For the CDR3, the DNA is TGTGCCAGTAGTATGGGGCCCGGGTTAAGGACCTACGAGCAGTACTTC. The J gene is TRBJ2-7, the V gene TRBV19; D may be TRBD1 (5 bases). Germline CDR1 LNHDA, CDR2 SQIVND (reference sequence). CDR3 length equals 16 residues. The germline V and J ends were trimmed by 3 bases and 2 bases, with 17 bases remaining between them. The full variable domain, rest sourced from reference TRBV19 and TRBJ2-7, is DGGITQSPKYLFRKEGQNVTLSCEQNLNHDAMYWYRQDPGQGLRLIYYSQIVNDFQKGDIAEGYSVSREKKESFPLTVTSAQKNPTAFYLCASSMGPGLRTYEQYFGPGTRLTVT.

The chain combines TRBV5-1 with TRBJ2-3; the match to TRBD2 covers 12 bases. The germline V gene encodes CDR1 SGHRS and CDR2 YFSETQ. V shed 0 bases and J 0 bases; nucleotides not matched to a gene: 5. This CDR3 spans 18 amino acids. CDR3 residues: CASSLGLAGATSTDTQYF. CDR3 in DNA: TGCGCCAGCAGCTTGGGACTAGCGGGAGCCACTAGCACAGATACGCAGTATTTT.

CDR3 sequence reads: CASSLASGSYNEQFF. Written as DNA, the CDR3 is TGTGCCAGCAGTTTAGCGTCTGGCTCCTACAATGAGCAGTTCTTC. The chain uses TRBV2 and TRBJ2-1; possible D gene TRBD2, 5 bases. CDR1 and CDR2 (germline): SNHLY, FYNNEI. V lost 5 bases, J lost 0 bases, and 11 bases lay in between. The length of the CDR3 is 15 residues.

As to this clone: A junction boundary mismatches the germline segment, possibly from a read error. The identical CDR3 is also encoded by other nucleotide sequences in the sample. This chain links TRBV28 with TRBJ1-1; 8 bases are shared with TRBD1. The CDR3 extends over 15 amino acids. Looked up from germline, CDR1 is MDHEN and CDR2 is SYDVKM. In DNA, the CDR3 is TGTGCCAGCAGTCGCTCGGACAGGGTCAACACTGAGGCTTTCTTT. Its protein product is CASSRSDRVNTEAFF. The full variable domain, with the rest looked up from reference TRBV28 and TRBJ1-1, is DVKVTQSSRYLVKRTGEKVFLECVQDMDHENMFWYRQDPGLGLRLIYFSYDVKMKEKGDIPEGYSVSREKKERFSLILESASTNQTSMYLCASSRSDRVNTEAFFGQGTRLTVV.

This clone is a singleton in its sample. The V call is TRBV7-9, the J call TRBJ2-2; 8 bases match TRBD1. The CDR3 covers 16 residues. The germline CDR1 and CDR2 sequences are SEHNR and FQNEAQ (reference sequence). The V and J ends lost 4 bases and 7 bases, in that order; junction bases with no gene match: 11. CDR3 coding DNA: TGTGCCAGCAGCTCGATCAGGGGGCGCGCTGTCGGGGAGCTGTTTTTT. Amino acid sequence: CASSSIRGRAVGELFF.

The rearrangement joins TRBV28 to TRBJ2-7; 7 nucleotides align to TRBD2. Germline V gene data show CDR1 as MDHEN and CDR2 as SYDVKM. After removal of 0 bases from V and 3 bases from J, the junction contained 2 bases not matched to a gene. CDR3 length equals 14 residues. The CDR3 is CASSLWAGDYEQYF. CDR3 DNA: TGTGCCAGCAGTTTATGGGCGGGGGACTACGAGCAGTACTTC.

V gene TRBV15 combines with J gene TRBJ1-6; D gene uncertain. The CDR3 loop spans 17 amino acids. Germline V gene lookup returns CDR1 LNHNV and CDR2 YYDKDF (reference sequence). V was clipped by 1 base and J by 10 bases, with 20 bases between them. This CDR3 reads CATSRAPPAPTGSPLHF. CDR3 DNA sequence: TGTGCCACCAGCAGAGCTCCGCCGGCCCCGACGGGCTCACCCCTCCACTTT.

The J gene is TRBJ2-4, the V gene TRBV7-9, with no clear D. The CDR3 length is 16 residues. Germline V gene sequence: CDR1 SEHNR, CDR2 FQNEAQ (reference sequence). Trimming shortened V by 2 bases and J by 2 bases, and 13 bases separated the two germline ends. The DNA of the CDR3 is TGTGCCAGCAGCTTACCCAGCCTTCATACCAAAAACATTCAGTACTTC. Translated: CASSLPSLHTKNIQYF.

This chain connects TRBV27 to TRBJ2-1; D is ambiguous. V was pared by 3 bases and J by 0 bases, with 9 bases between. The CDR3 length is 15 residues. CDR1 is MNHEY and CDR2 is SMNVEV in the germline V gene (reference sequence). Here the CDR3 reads CASSLFPSSYNEQFF. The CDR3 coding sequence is TGTGCCAGCAGTTTGTTCCCTAGCTCCTACAATGAGCAGTTCTTC.

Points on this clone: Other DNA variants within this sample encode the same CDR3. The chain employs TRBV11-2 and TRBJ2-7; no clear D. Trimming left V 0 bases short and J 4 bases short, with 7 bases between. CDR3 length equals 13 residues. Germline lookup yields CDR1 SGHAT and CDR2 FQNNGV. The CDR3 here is CASSLDLVYEQYF. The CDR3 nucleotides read TGTGCCAGCAGCTTAGATCTGGTTTACGAGCAGTACTTC.

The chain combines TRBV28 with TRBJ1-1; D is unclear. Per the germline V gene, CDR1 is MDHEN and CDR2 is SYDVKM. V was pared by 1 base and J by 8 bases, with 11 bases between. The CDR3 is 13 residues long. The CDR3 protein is CASSLFVQLEAFF. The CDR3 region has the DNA TGTGCCAGCAGTTTATTCGTCCAACTAGAAGCTTTCTTT.

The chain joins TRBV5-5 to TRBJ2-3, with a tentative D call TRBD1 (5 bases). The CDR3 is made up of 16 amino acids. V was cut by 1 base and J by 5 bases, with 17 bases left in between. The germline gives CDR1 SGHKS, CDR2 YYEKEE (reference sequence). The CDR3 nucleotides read TGTGCCAGCAGCTTGATTGCCCTGACAGACAAAGATACGCAGTATTTT. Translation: CASSLIALTDKDTQYF.

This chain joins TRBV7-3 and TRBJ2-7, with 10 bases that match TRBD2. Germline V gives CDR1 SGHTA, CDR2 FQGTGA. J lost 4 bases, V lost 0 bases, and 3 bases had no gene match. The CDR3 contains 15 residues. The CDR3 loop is CASSLTSGRIYEQYF. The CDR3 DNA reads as TGTGCCAGCAGCTTAACTAGCGGGAGGATTTACGAGCAGTACTTC.

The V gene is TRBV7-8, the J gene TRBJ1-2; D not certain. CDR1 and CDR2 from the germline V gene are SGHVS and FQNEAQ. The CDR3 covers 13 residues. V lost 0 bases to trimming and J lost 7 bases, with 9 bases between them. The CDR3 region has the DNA TGTGCCAGCAGCTTAGCCGGACCGGTTGGCTACACCTTC. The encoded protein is CASSLAGPVGYTF.

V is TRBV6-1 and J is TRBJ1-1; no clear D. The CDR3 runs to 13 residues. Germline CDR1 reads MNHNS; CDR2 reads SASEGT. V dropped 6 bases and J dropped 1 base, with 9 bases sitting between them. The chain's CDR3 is CASRAGRNTEAFF. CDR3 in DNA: TGTGCCAGCAGGGCAGGCCGGAACACTGAAGCTTTCTTT.

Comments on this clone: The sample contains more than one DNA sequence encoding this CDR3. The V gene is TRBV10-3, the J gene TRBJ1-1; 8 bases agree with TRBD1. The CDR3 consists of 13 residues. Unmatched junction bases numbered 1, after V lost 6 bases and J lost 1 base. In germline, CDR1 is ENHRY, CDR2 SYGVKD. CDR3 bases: TGTGCCATCAGCGGGACAGGGAACACTGAAGCTTTCTTT. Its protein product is CAISGTGNTEAFF.